This paragraph reports one TCR beta chain. The antigen is unknown. TCRdb re-analysed the reads in MiXCR, keeping a single row per CDR3 protein. The table shows approximately 990,000 distinct CDR3 sequences, with about a third occurring only once. The sample is drawn from a study of T cell repertoires in cytomegalovirus infection. V lost 2 bases and J 4 bases, leaving 15 bases between the germline ends. CDR3 length equals 15 residues. Germline lookup yields CDR1 DFQATT and CDR2 SNEGSKA (reference sequence). Sequenced material: cultured CD8+ T cells from PBMCs, taken from culture after CMV antigen stimulation. The clonotype comes from a human donor in good health (CMV status not recorded). Some clones in this sample may be carry-over from other donors' samples. The chain employs TRBV20-1 and TRBJ1-5, with TRBD1 as a possible D gene (5 bases). The CDR3 here is CSARKAQGLNQPQHF. The DNA for the CDR3 is TGCAGTGCTAGAAAGGCGCAGGGTCTAAATCAGCCCCAGCATTTT.